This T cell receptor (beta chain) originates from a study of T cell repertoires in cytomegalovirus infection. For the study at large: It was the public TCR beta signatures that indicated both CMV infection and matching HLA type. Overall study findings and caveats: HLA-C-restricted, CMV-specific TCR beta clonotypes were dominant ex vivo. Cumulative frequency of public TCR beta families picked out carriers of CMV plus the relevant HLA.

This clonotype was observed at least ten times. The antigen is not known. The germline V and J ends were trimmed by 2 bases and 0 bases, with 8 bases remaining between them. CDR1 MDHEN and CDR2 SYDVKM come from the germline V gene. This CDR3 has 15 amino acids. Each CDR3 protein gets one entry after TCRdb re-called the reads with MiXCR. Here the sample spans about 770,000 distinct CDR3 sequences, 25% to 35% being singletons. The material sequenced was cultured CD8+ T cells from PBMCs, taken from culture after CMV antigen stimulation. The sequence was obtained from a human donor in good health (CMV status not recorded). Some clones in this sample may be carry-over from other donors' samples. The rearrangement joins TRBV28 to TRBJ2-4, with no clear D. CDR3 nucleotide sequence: TGTGCCAGCAGTTTAAGACGGTTAGCCAAAAACATTCAGTACTTC. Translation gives CASSLRRLAKNIQYF.